The TCR beta chain described here comes from a study of blood T cell repertoires in COVID-19. Looking at the study overall: Donors in the United States, Italy and Spain gave samples during acute or convalescent COVID-19. T cells, B-cell-depleted T cells, or PBMCs provided the cDNA or gDNA that served as material.

Germline V CDR1 and CDR2: SGHTA, FQGTGA. Trimming shortened V by 5 bases and J by 8 bases, and 16 bases separated the two germline ends. This CDR3 spans 14 amino acids. As originally analysed: Reference gene primer amplification gave estimated nucleated cell counts. Using immunoSEQ multiplex PCR, the repertoire was profiled, and TCRdb retains in-frame clones only, with some absent. V, J and clone size were drawn from that table, and D and trimming were deduced from the DNA. Here the sample spans tens of thousands of clones, approximately 89% being singletons. The sequence was obtained from a human donor with active COVID-19. The donor label of this sample is uncertain. The V gene is TRBV7-3, the J gene TRBJ2-1, with D perhaps matching TRBD1 (5 bases). Material: peripheral blood. Here the CDR3 reads CASSPADTTDEQFF. The DNA for the CDR3 is TGTGCCAGCAGCCCTGCGGACACGACCGATGAGCAGTTCTTC.